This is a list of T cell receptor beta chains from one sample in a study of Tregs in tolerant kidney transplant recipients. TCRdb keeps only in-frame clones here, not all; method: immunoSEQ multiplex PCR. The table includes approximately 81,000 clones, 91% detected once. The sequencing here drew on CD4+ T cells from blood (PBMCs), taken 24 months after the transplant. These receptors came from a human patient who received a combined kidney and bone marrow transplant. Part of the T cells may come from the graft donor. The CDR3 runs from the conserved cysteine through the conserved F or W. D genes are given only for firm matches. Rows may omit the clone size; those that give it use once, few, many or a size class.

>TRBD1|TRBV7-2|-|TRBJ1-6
CASSLGGQVNSPLHF
TGTGCCAGCAGCTTAGGAGGACAGGTTAATTCACCCCTCCACTTT
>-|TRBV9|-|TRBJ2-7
CASSYGQSSYEQYF
TGTGCCAGCAGCTACGGACAAAGCTCCTACGAGCAGTACTTC
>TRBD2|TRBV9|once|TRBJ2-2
CASSVGLAGPPGPYTGELFF
TGTGCCAGCAGCGTAGGGCTAGCGGGACCCCCCGGGCCCTACACCGGGGAGCTGTTTTTT
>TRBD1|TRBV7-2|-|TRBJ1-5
CASSIRQGAVQPQHF
TGTGCCAGCAGCATCCGACAGGGGGCGGTTCAGCCCCAGCATTTT
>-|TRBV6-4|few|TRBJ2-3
CASSDGTGTFGTDTQYF
TGTGCCAGCAGTGACGGAACAGGAACCTTCGGCACAGATACGCAGTATTTT
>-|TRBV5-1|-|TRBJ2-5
CASSLGGWETQYF
TGCGCCAGCAGCTTGGGCGGGTGGGAGACCCAGTACTTC
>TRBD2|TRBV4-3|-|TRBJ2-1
CASSPRLAGWNEQFF
TGCGCCAGCAGCCCCCGACTAGCGGGGTGGAATGAGCAGTTCTTC
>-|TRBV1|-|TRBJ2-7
CTSSQGHASGGYEQYF
TGCACCAGCAGCCAAGGGCATGCTAGCGGGGGCTACGAGCAGTACTTC
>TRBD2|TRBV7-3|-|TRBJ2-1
CASRLAGGLNEQFF
TGTGCCAGCAGGCTAGCGGGGGGGCTCAATGAGCAGTTCTTC
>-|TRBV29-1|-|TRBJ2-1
CSVGPKGVFNNEQFF
TGCAGCGTTGGACCCAAGGGGGTTTTTAACAATGAGCAGTTCTTC
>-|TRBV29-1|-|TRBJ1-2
CSVGTLSNYGYTF
TGCAGCGTTGGGACACTTTCTAACTATGGCTACACCTTC
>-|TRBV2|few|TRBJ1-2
CASSEGGGYGYTF
TGTGCCAGCAGTGAAGGAGGGGGCTATGGCTACACCTTC
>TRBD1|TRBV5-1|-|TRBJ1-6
CASRKDRDNSPLHF
TGCGCCAGCAGGAAAGACAGGGATAATTCACCCCTCCACTTT
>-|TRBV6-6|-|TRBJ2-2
CASRTGLSFSGELFF
TGTGCCAGCAGAACAGGCTTATCGTTTTCCGGGGAGCTGTTTTTT
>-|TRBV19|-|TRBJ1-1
CASSIIGPGGEAFF
TGTGCCAGTAGTATAATAGGGCCCGGGGGGGAAGCTTTCTTT
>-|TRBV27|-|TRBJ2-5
CASSLRQDQETQYF
TGTGCCAGCAGTTTACGGCAGGACCAAGAGACCCAGTACTTC
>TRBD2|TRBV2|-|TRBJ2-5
CASSEALSRGGGETQYF
TGTGCCAGCAGTGAAGCGTTGTCGCGGGGGGGCGGAGAGACCCAGTACTTC
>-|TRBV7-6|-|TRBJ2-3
CASSLQGTSDTQYF
TGTGCCAGCAGCTTGCAGGGTACCTCAGATACGCAGTATTTT
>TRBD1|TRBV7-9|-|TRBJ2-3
CASSFLGTGGVGDTQYF
TGTGCCAGCAGCTTCCTCGGGACAGGGGGCGTAGGAGATACGCAGTATTTT
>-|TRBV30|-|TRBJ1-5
CAWSGQVADQPQHF
TGTGCCTGGAGTGGACAGGTTGCGGATCAGCCCCAGCATTTT
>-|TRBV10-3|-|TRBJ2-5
CAISELQGRQETQYF
TGTGCCATCAGTGAGTTACAGGGGAGGCAAGAGACCCAGTACTTC
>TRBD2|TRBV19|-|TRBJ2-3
CAIRLLGTRDADTQYF
TGTGCCATTAGACTGCTTGGGACTAGGGATGCAGATACGCAGTATTTT
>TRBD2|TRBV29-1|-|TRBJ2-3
CSVEGLVMATDTQYF
TGCAGCGTGGAGGGACTAGTGATGGCCACAGATACGCAGTATTTT
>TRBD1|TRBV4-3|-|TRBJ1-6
CASSQLTGADSPLHF
TGCGCCAGCAGCCAACTTACAGGGGCCGATTCCCCCCTCCACTTT
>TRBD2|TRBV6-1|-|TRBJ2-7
CASRGLAGIYEQYF
TGTGCCAGCAGGGGACTAGCGGGGATTTACGAGCAGTACTTC
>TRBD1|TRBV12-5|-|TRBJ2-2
CASGLVLNRGFSGELFF
TGTGCTAGTGGTTTGGTACTAAACAGGGGGTTCTCCGGGGAGCTGTTTTTT
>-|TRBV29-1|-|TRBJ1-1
CSVAGGLSPEAFF
TGCAGCGTCGCCGGCGGGTTATCCCCTGAAGCTTTCTTT
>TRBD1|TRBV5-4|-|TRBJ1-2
CASSLRTGYNYGYTF
TGTGCCAGCAGCCTTCGGACAGGCTATAACTATGGCTACACCTTC
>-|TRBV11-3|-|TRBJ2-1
CASSLLAVYNEQFF
TGTGCCAGCAGCTTACTCGCGGTATACAATGAGCAGTTCTTC
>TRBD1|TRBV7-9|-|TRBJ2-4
CASSFGDRAKNIQYF
TGTGCCAGCAGCTTTGGGGACAGGGCCAAAAACATTCAGTACTTC
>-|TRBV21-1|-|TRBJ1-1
CASSLNLRGGKSNTEAFF
TGTGCCAGCAGTCTGAACCTCAGAGGGGGCAAGTCTAACACTGAAGCTTTCTTT
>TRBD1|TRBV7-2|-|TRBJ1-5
CASSAAPGQGNQPQHF
TGTGCCAGCAGCGCGGCCCCGGGACAGGGCAATCAGCCCCAGCATTTT
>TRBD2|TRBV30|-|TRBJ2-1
CAWSVLAGGDEQFF
TGTGCCTGGAGTGTCTTAGCGGGAGGGGATGAGCAGTTCTTC
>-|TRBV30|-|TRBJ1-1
CAWSKSSGEAFF
TGTGCCTGGAGTAAGTCATCGGGTGAAGCTTTCTTT
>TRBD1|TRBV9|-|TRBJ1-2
CASSVEHRDRKWGYTF
TGTGCCAGCAGCGTAGAGCACCGGGACAGGAAGTGGGGCTACACCTTC
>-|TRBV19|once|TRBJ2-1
CASTTRESSYNEQFF
TGTGCCAGTACAACACGGGAGAGCTCCTACAATGAGCAGTTCTTC
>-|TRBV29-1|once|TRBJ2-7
CSVARGSYEQYF
TGCAGCGTTGCCAGGGGCTCCTACGAGCAGTACTTC
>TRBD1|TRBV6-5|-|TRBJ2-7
CASSPPGTGLYEQYF
TGTGCCAGCAGTCCCCCCGGGACAGGCCTCTACGAGCAGTACTTC
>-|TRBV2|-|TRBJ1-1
CASSEAESGTEAFF
TGTGCCAGCAGTGAAGCGGAGAGTGGGACTGAAGCTTTCTTT
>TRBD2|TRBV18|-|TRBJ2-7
CASSPGTGGDYEQYF
TGTGCCAGCTCACCAGGGACGGGGGGGGATTACGAGCAGTACTTC
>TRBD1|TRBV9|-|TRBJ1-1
CASSLTQGRNTEAFF
TGTGCCAGCTCCCTAACACAGGGGCGGAACACTGAAGCTTTCTTT
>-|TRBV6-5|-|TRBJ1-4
CASSSGARGEKLFF
TGTGCCAGCAGCTCGGGTGCGCGGGGTGAAAAACTGTTTTTT
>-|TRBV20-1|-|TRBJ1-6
CSASRVPSLHF
TGCAGTGCTTCCCGAGTCCCGTCCCTCCACTTT
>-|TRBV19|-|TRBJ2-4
CASTDGGVAKNIQYF
TGTGCCAGTACGGACGGGGGAGTAGCCAAAAACATTCAGTACTTC
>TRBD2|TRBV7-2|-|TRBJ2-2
CASSPSGTSGVGGELFF
TGTGCCAGCAGCCCCTCCGGGACTAGCGGGGTTGGGGGGGAGCTGTTTTTT
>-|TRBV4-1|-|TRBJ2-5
CASSQPLRAGAQKTQYF
TGCGCCAGCAGCCAACCCCTAAGGGCGGGGGCCCAGAAGACCCAGTACTTC
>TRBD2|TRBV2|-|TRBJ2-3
CASSPQRTRADTQYF
TGTGCCAGCAGCCCCCAACGGACTAGAGCAGATACGCAGTATTTT
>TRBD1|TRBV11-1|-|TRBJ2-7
CASSLEGTESYEQYF
TGTGCCAGCAGCTTAGAAGGGACAGAGTCCTACGAGCAGTACTTC
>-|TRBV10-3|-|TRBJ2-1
CAITHLPGLMYPYSYNEQFF
TGTGCCATCACTCACTTACCGGGACTCATGTACCCTTACTCCTACAATGAGCAGTTCTTC
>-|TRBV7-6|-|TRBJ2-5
CASSLVGTRAETQYF
TGTGCCAGCAGCTTAGTGGGGACAAGGGCTGAGACCCAGTACTTC
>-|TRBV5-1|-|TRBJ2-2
CASRVRQNTGELFF
TGCGCCAGCAGGGTCAGACAGAACACCGGGGAGCTGTTTTTT
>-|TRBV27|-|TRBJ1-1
CASIPRRGNTEAFF
TGTGCCAGCATACCGAGGCGGGGGAACACTGAAGCTTTCTTT
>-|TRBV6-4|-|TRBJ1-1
CASSEGRGTEAFF
TGTGCCAGCAGTGAGGGCCGCGGGACTGAAGCTTTCTTT
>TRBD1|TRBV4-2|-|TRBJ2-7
CASSQYFLGQVGF
TGTGCCAGCAGCCAATACTTTCTGGGACAGGTAGGCTTC
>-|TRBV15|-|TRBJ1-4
CATSRDQTGSNEKLFF
TGTGCCACCAGCAGAGATCAGACAGGAAGCAATGAAAAACTGTTTTTT
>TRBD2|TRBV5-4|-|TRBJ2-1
CASSLVYGTSQNEQFF
TGTGCCAGCAGCTTGGTTTACGGGACTAGCCAGAATGAGCAGTTCTTC
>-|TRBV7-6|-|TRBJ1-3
CASSLAFQAGNTIYF
TGTGCCAGCAGCTTAGCGTTCCAGGCTGGAAACACCATATATTTT
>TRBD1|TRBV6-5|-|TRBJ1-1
CASSRRTGRTEAFF
TGTGCCAGCAGCCGCAGGACAGGGCGGACTGAAGCTTTCTTT
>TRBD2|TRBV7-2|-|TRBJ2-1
CASSERVAGAPEQFF
TGTGCCAGCAGCGAACGGGTAGCGGGGGCCCCCGAGCAGTTCTTC